This entry describes one T cell receptor (beta chain). What antigen it recognizes has not been identified. Base qualities are not at hand, and no much larger clone is one base apart. Genomic DNA was isolated from the sorted cells so that the TCRbeta CDR3 region could be sequenced. The immunoSEQ Assay was used for sequencing of TCRbeta CDR3 regions. Imported from immuneACCESS, the table was reduced by TCRdb to in-frame sequences with V and J called. These copies leave out some clones; in studies compared against another copy, an unresolved V gene accounts for under half, and the cause of the remainder is not known. The sample records about 59,000 clones, roughly 84% of which are singletons. The top ten constitute around 26% of the sample. The trial excluded patients who had a history of autoimmune disease or were on systemic immunosuppression. Peripheral blood for TCR sequencing was collected from all dose cohorts at baseline, on cycle 4 day 1, and on cycle 7 day 1. Samples came from an open-label, multicenter, first-in-human phase I dose-escalation trial of ivuxolimab. Adults with locally advanced or metastatic melanoma, renal cell carcinoma, hepatocellular carcinoma or head and neck squamous cell carcinoma were enrolled in the trial. Before TCR sequencing, CD4+ T cells and CD8+ T cells from peripheral blood were sorted into separate populations.

The source of the sample is a study of OX40 agonist ivuxolimab in advanced cancers. Regarding the study in general: The costimulatory receptor OX40 (CD134) was targeted by ivuxolimab, a fully human IgG2 agonistic monoclonal antibody. The paper describes the monotherapy dose-escalation part (N ≈ 49 patients) of the phase I trial of ivuxolimab. Prior anti-PD-1, anti-PD-L1 or anti-CTLA-4 therapy was permitted, and 40% of dose-escalation patients had received checkpoint inhibitors. In the dose-escalation cohort, roughly four fifths of patients were male, and the mean age was approximately 60 years, with a range of roughly 20 to 80. Peripheral TCRbeta sequencing aimed to test whether ivuxolimab altered TCR sequence diversity and caused clonal T-cell expansion. Intravenous ivuxolimab was administered to patients every 2 weeks at six dose levels: 0.01, 0.1, 0.3, 1.5, 3 and 10 mg/kg. Three dose-escalation patients achieved partial responses, one with hepatocellular carcinoma and two with cutaneous melanoma. Of the 52 patients in dose escalation, about 20 had hepatocellular carcinoma, around 15 had melanoma, 9 had renal cell carcinoma and 9 had head and neck cancer. Study-level results and caveats: Clonal expansion of both CD4+ and CD8+ blood T cells was observed from baseline to week 6 at doses 0.1 to 3.0 mg/kg. After ivuxolimab, CD8+ T cells had more expanded clones than CD4+ T cells on average. Partial responders in the 0.1-3.0 mg/kg groups had among the lowest normalized peripheral clonal expansion, especially among CD8+ T cells. Low levels of normalized T-cell clonal expansion were also seen in some patients who did not respond. Which antigens the clonally expanded peripheral T cells were specific for was not determined.

At the junction V is shortened by 5 bases and J by 2 bases, with 13 bases in between. From the germline V gene (reference sequence), CDR1 is SEHNR and CDR2 is FQNEAQ. The CDR3 goes from the cysteine to the phenylalanine over 14 residues. Here the CDR3 DNA is all that survives: 42 bases in frame from base 1. Source: CD4+ or CD8+ T cells sorted from blood, taken in a trial of the OX40 agonist ivuxolimab. The rearrangement joined TRBV7-9 to TRBJ2-7; too little of a D gene remains to name it. The TCR was taken from an adult with an advanced solid tumor such as melanoma, head and neck, liver or kidney cancer. The CDR3 loop reads CASSHLGSAYEQYF. The sequenced DNA is TGTGCCAGCAGCCACTTGGGCTCAGCCTACGAGCAGTACTTC.